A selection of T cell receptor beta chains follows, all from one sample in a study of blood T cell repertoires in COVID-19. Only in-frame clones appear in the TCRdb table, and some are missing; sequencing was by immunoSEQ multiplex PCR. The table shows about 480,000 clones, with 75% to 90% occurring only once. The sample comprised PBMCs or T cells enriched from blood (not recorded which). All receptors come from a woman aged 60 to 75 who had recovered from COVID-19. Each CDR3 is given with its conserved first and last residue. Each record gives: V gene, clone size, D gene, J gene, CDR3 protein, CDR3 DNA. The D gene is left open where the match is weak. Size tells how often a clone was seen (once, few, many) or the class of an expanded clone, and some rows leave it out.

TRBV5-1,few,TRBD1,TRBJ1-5,CASSLDGTGFNRPQHF,TGCGCCAGCAGCTTGGATGGGACAGGGTTTAATAGGCCCCAGCATTTT
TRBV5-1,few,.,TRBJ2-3,CASSLVLYEDTQYF,TGCGCCAGCAGCTTGGTTCTCTACGAAGATACGCAGTATTTT
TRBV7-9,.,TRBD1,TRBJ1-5,CASSNRDSPNQPQHF,TGTGCCAGCAGCAACCGGGACAGCCCCAATCAGCCCCAGCATTTT
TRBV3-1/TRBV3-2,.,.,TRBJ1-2,CASSQRRVGYGYTF,TGTGCCAGCAGCCAACGGAGGGTAGGGTATGGCTACACCTTC
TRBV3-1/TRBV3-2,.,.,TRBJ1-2,CASSQVQNRPAGGYTF,TGTGCCAGCAGCCAAGTACAGAACAGACCCGCTGGCGGCTACACCTTC
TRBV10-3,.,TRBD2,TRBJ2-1,CAISGTSGGAGEQFF,TGTGCCATCAGCGGGACTAGCGGGGGGGCAGGAGAGCAGTTCTTC
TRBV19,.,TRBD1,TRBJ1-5,CASSQTGATGGWQPQHF,TGTGCCAGTAGCCAAACCGGGGCGACAGGGGGATGGCAGCCCCAGCATTTT
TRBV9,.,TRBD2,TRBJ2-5,CASSIGLAGAETQYF,TGTGCCAGCAGCATCGGACTAGCGGGGGCAGAGACCCAGTACTTC
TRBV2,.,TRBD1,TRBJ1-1,CASSPTGATEAFF,TGTGCCAGCAGCCCGACAGGGGCCACTGAAGCTTTCTTT
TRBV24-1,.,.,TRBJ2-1,CATSDFSRAGNEQFF,TGTGCCACCAGTGATTTCTCCAGGGCAGGGAATGAGCAGTTCTTC
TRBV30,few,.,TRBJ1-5,CAWSVGRGQPQHF,TGTGCCTGGAGTGTAGGGAGGGGGCAGCCCCAGCATTTT
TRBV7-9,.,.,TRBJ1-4,CASSLDRTTNEKLFF,TGTGCCAGCAGCCTCGACAGGACAACTAATGAAAAACTGTTTTTT
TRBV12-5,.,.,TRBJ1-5,CASGLVVWGGAVNQPQHF,TGTGCTAGTGGTTTGGTAGTGTGGGGAGGGGCGGTGAATCAGCCCCAGCATTTT
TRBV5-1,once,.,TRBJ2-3,CASSLDGARTDTQYF,TGCGCCAGCAGCTTGGATGGGGCCCGCACAGATACGCAGTATTTT
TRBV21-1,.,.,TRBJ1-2,CASSARTGLNYGYTF,TGTGCCAGCAGCGCCCGGACAGGACTTAACTATGGCTACACCTTC
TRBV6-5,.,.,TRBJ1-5,CASSYGVAVSNQPQHF,TGTGCCAGCAGTTACGGTGTTGCAGTTAGCAATCAGCCCCAGCATTTT
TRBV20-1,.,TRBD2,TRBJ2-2,CSASRPLAGTGELFF,TGCAGTGCTAGTCGCCCCCTAGCGGGCACCGGGGAGCTGTTTTTT
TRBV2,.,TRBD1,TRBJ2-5,CASGRTGGVTQYF,TGTGCCAGCGGACGGACAGGGGGGGTGACCCAGTACTTC
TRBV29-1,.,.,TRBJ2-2,CSVVGPRAGELFF,TGCAGCGTTGTTGGCCCCCGGGCCGGGGAGCTGTTTTTT
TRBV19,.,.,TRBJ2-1,CASSMGHNYNEQFF,TGTGCCAGTAGTATGGGACATAATTACAATGAGCAGTTCTTC
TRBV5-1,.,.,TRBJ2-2,CASSLAGNTGELFF,TGCGCCAGCAGCTTGGCCGGGAACACCGGGGAGCTGTTTTTT
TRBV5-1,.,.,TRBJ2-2,CASSPEPGLAYRNTGELFF,TGCGCCAGCAGCCCAGAGCCGGGACTCGCTTACCGAAACACCGGGGAGCTGTTTTTT
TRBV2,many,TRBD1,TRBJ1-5,CASSRTGGAANQPQHF,TGTGCCAGCAGTCGGACAGGGGGCGCAGCCAATCAGCCCCAGCATTTT
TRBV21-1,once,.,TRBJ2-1,CASSKPLLGFNEQFF,TGTGCCAGCAGCAAACCCCTCCTGGGCTTCAATGAGCAGTTCTTC
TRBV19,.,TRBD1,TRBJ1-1,CASSNRGHGEAFF,TGTGCCAGTAGTAACAGGGGGCACGGTGAAGCTTTCTTT
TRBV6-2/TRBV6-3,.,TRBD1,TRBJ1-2,CASSPGGTNYGYTF,TGTGCCAGCAGCCCAGGGGGAACTAACTATGGCTACACCTTC
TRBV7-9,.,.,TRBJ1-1,CASSLAGSVFVTEAFF,TGTGCCAGCAGCTTAGCAGGGAGTGTTTTCGTCACTGAAGCTTTCTTT
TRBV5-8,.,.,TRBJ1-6,CASSLHVNSPLHF,TGTGCCAGCAGCTTGCATGTTAATTCACCCCTCCACTTT
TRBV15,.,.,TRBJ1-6,CATSPTVADRNSPLHF,TGTGCCACCAGCCCCACAGTGGCAGATAGAAATTCACCCCTCCACTTT
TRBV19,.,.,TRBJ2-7,CASSIGRASYEQYF,TGTGCCAGTAGTATTGGCAGGGCATCCTACGAGCAGTACTTC
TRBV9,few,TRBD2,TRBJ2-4,CASSRTSGGQDIQYF,TGTGCCAGCAGCAGGACTAGCGGGGGGCAGGACATTCAGTACTTC
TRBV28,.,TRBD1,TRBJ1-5,CASSSGGHGNQPQHF,TGTGCCAGCAGCTCAGGGGGCCACGGCAATCAGCCCCAGCATTTT
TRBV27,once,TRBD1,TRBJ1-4,CASSWAGGEKLFF,TGTGCCAGCAGTTGGGCAGGGGGTGAAAAACTGTTTTTT
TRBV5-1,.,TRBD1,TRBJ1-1,CASSLDRDLMNTEAFF,TGCGCCAGCAGCCTCGACAGGGATCTGATGAACACTGAAGCTTTCTTT
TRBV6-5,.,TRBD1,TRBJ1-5,CASSYWTGGNQPQHF,TGTGCCAGCAGTTATTGGACAGGAGGCAATCAGCCCCAGCATTTT
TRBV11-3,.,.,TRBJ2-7,CASSLVSNEQYF,TGTGCCAGCAGCTTAGTGTCTAACGAGCAGTACTTC
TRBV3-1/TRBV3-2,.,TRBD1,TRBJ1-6,CASSLRTGKDSPLHF,TGTGCCAGCAGCCTTCGGACAGGGAAAGATTCACCCCTCCACTTT
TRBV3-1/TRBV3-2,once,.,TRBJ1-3,CASSRQTGSGNTIYF,TGTGCCAGCAGCCGACAGACCGGCTCTGGAAACACCATATATTTT
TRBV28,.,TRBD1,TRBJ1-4,CASSSVTGGREKLFF,TGTGCCAGCAGTTCCGTAACAGGGGGCAGGGAAAAACTGTTTTTT
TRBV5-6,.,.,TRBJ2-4,CASSLVGEVQYF,TGTGCCAGCAGCTTGGTGGGGGAGGTTCAGTACTTC
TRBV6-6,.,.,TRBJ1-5,CASSYDSSSNQPQHF,TGTGCCAGCAGTTACGACAGTTCTAGCAATCAGCCCCAGCATTTT
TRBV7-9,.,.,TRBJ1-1,CASSLRSPEGAFF,TGTGCCAGCAGCTTAAGGTCTCCGGAGGGAGCTTTCTTT
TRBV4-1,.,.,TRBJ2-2,CASSQGGGELFF,TGCGCCAGCAGCCAGGGAGGCGGGGAGCTGTTTTTT